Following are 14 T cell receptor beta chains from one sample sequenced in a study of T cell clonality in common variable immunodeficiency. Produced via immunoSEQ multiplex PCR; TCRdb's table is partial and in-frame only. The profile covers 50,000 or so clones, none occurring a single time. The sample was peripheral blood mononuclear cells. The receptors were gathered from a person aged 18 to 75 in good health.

The CDR3 is CASSVDEREGNEQFF. The covered CDR3 bases are TGTGCCAGCAGTGTCGACGAGCGGGAGGGTAATGAG. This rearrangement joins TRBV6-1 to TRBJ2-1; 10 bases fit TRBD2. Coverage ceases 3 residues before the CDR3 finishes, and the germline J gene fills in the end. The germline CDR1 and CDR2 sequences are MNHNS and SASEGT. V was pared by 4 bases and J by 7 bases, with 7 bases of the junction left unmatched. The CDR3 length is 15 residues.

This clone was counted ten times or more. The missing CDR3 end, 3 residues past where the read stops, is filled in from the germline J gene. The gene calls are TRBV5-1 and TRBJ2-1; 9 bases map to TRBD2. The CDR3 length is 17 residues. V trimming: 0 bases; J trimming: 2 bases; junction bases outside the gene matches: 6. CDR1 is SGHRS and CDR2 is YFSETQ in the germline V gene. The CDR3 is CASSLVWREGPYNEQFF. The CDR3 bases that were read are TGCGCCAGCAGCTTGGTCTGGCGGGAGGGCCCCTACAATGAG.

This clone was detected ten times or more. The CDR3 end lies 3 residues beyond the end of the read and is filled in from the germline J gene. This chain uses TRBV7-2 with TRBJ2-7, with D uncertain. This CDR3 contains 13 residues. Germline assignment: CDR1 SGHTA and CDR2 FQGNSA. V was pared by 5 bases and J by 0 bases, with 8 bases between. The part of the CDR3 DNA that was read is TGTGCCAGCAGCAGACTTAACTCCTACGAG. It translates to CASSRLNSYE. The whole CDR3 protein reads CASSRLNSYEQYF.

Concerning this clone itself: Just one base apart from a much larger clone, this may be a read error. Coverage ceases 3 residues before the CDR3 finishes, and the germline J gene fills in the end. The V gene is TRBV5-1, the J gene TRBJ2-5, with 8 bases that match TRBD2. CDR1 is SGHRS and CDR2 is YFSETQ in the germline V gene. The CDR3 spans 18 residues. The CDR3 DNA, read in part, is TGCGCCAGCACCCAGTGGGATTTAGCGGGACCTAGCACAGATACC. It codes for CASTQWDLAGPSTDT. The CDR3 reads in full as CASTQWDLAGPSTDTQYF.

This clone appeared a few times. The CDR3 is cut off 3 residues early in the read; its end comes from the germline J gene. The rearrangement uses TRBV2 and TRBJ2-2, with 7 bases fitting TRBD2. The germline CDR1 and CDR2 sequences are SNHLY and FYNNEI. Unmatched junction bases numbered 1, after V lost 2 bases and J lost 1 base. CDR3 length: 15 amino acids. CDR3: CASSEKRGNTGELFF. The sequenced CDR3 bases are TGTGCCAGCAGTGAAAAGCGGGGGAACACCGGGGAG.

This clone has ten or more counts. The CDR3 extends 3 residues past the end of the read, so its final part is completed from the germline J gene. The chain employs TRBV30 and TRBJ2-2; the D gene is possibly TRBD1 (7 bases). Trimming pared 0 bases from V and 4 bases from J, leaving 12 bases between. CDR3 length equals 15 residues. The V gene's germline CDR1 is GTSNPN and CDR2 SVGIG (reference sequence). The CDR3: CAWSVAGGGTGELFF. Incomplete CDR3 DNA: TGTGCCTGGAGTGTTGCAGGGGGAGGCACCGGGGAG.

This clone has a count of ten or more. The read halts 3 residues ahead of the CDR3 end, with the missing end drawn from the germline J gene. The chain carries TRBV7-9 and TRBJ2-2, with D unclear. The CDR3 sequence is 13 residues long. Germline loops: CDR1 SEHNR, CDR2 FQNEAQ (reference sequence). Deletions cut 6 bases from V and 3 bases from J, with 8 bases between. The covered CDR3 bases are TGTGCCAGCAGTCCCGACTACACCGGGGAG. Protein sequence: CASSPDYTGE. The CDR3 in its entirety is CASSPDYTGELFF.

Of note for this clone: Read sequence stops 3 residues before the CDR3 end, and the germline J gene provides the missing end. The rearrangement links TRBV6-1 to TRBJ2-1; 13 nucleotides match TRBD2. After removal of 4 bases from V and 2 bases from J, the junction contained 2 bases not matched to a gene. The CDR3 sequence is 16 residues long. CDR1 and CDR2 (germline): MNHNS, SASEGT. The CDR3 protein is CASSGTSGSPYNEQFF. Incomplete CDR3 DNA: TGTGCCAGCAGTGGGACTAGCGGGAGCCCCTACAATGAG.

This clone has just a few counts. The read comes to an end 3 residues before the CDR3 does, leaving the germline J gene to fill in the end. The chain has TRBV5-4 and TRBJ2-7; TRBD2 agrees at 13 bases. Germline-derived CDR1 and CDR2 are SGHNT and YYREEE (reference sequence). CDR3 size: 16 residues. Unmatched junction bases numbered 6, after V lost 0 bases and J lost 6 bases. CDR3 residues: CASSLGTGTSGIEQYF. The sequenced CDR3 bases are TGTGCCAGCAGCTTGGGCACCGGGACTAGCGGGATCGAG.

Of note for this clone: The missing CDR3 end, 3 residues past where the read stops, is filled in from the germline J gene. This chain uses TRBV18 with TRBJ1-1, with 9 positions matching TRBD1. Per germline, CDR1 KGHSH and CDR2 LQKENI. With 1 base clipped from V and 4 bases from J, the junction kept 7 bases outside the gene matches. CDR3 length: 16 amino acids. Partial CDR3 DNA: TGTGCCAGCTCACCACTTATTGGACAGGGGTTCACTGAA. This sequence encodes CASSPLIGQGFTE. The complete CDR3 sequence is CASSPLIGQGFTEAFF.

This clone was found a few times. The part of the CDR3 DNA that was read is TGTGCCAGCAGCCTAGGGCTAGCAGGTCCAGATACC. Translating it yields CASSLGLAGPDT. The whole CDR3 region reads CASSLGLAGPDTYTF. The chain combines TRBV7-2 with TRBJ1-2, with D unclear. The observed sequence ends 3 residues before the CDR3 terminus, with the missing tail filled in from the germline J gene. From germline, CDR1 is SGHTA and CDR2 FQGNSA. This CDR3 comprises 15 residues.

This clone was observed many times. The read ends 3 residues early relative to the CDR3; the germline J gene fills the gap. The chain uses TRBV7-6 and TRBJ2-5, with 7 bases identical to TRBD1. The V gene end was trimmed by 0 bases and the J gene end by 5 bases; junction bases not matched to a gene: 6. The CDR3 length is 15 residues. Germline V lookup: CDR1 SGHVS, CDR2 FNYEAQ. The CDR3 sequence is CASSLAPGQIETQYF. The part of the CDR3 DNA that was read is TGTGCCAGCAGCTTAGCCCCGGGACAGATTGAGACC.

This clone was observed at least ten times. CDR3 amino acids: CSVVDSGGLAGYSYNEQFF. The DNA read from the CDR3 is TGCAGCGTTGTGGATTCAGGGGGACTAGCGGGATACTCCTACAATGAG. The chain carries TRBV29-1 and TRBJ2-1; 13 bases map to TRBD2. The read stops 3 residues short of the end of the CDR3; the missing end is completed from the germline J gene. The junction had 12 bases not matched to a gene; V was cut back by 4 bases and J by 0 bases. Germline loops: CDR1 SQVTM, CDR2 ANQGSEA. The CDR3 totals 19 residues.

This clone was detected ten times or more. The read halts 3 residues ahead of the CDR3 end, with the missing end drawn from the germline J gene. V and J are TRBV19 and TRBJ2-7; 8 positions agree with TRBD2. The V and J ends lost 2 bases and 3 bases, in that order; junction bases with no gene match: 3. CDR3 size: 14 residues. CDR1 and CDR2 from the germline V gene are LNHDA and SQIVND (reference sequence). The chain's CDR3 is CASSIIAGNYEQYF. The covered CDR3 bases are TGTGCCAGTAGTATAATAGCGGGAAACTACGAG.